This T cell receptor (beta chain) was recovered during a study of blood T cell repertoires in COVID-19. In the study overall: Researchers got acute and convalescent COVID-19 samples from the United States, Italy and Spain. PBMCs, B-cell-depleted T cells, or T cells provided the cDNA or gDNA that made up the material.

CDR3 length: 16 residues. Trimming removed 4 bases at V and 4 bases at J, with 21 bases between. Germline CDR1 is SGHNT and CDR2 is YYREEE (reference sequence). Per the authors' pipeline: Amplification of reference gene primers provided the estimated nucleated cell counts. Profiling relied on immunoSEQ multiplex PCR, and the TCRdb table lists in-frame clones only, not all of them. For V, J and clone size, that table is used; D and trimming come from the DNA. The sample contains approximately 160,000 clones, almost 85% of which appear only once. Material: peripheral blood. The chain links TRBV5-4 to TRBJ2-7; D might be TRBD2 (7 bases). The source is a young man with active or convalescent COVID-19. The CDR3 protein is CASSPDGGGRRYEQYF. The CDR3 nucleotides read TGTGCCAGCAGCCCCGATGGGGGGGGCAGACGTTACGAGCAGTACTTC.